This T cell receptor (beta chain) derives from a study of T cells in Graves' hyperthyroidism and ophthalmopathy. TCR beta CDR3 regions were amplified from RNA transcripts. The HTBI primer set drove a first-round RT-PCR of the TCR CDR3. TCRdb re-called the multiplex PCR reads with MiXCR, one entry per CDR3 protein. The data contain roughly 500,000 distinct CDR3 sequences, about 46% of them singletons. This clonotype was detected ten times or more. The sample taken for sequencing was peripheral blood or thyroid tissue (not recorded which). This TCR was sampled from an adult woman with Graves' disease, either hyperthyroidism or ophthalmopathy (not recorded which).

CDR3 in DNA: TGTGCCACCAGCAGGACCGGAGTGGACTATGGCTACACCTTC. Translated: CATSRTGVDYGYTF. V is TRBV15 and J is TRBJ1-2; no reliable D call. The V gene's germline CDR1 is LNHNV and CDR2 YYDKDF (reference sequence). The CDR3 sequence is 14 residues long. Between the trimmed V and J ends, which lost 3 bases and 3 bases, there was a span of 11 bases.